The 14 T cell receptor beta chains in this list originate from one sample, sequenced in a study of shared clonotypes between healthy human individuals (dated by TCRdb to the early 2020s). The receptor library was made with the immunoSEQ multiplex PCR assay. TCRdb's version of the immuneACCESS table is confined to in-frame rearrangements and falls short of the full clone set. An unresolved V gene accounts for under half of the shortfall where checked; the remainder is of unknown origin. The sample table holds approximately 1.4 million clones, of which under 99% were seen once. 0.45% of the sample comes from the top ten. Sequenced material: naive CD4+ T cells sorted from blood. The cell subset or site label for this specimen denotes: CD45RA+ positively selected. The receptors originated from a man aged 30 to 39 in good health.

The chain uses TRBV6-5 and TRBJ1-1; 10 bases agree with TRBD1. Germline V gives CDR1 MNHEY, CDR2 SVGAGI. The CDR3 covers 15 residues. Trimming cost V 3 bases and J 6 bases; bases outside gene matches: 7. The CDR3 reads CASSYSGQGVSEAFF. The CDR3 nucleotides read TGTGCCAGCAGTTATTCCGGACAGGGGGTTTCTGAAGCTTTCTTT.

V is TRBV18 and J is TRBJ1-1; 7 positions match TRBD1. CDR3 size: 16 residues. Germline lookup yields CDR1 KGHSH and CDR2 LQKENI. V shed 5 bases, J shed 1 base, and the junction held 10 bases outside the gene matches. CDR3 loop: CASSSPQGGWNTEAFF. As DNA, the CDR3 is TGTGCCAGCTCATCCCCCCAGGGGGGATGGAACACTGAAGCTTTCTTT.

This clone was found once. The genes are TRBV19 and TRBJ2-3, with no clear D. The CDR3 loop spans 13 amino acids. The germline V gene encodes CDR1 LNHDA and CDR2 SQIVND (reference sequence). V lost 5 bases, J lost 0 bases, and 6 bases lay in between. The CDR3 spells CASSAPSTDTQYF. In DNA form, the CDR3 reads TGTGCCAGTAGTGCGCCTAGCACAGATACGCAGTATTTT.

The chain recombines TRBV28 with TRBJ1-5; D is undetermined. CDR1 and CDR2 (germline): MDHEN, SYDVKM. Trimming cost V 5 bases and J 0 bases, with 11 bases left between them. CDR3 size: 15 residues. CDR3 DNA: TGTGCCAGCAGTACCGAAGAGTATAGCAATCAGCCCCAGCATTTT. The encoded protein is CASSTEEYSNQPQHF.

V is TRBV7-2 and J is TRBJ1-1; D call uncertain. Germline CDR1 is SGHTA and CDR2 is FQGNSA. The CDR3 runs to 14 residues. V was clipped by 7 bases and J by 0 bases, with 12 bases between them. CDR3 sequence reads: CASTDLVLNTEAFF. The CDR3 region has the DNA TGTGCCAGCACCGATTTGGTGTTGAACACTGAAGCTTTCTTT.

The chain links TRBV7-2 to TRBJ2-2; D is ambiguous. Per germline, CDR1 SGHTA and CDR2 FQGNSA. This CDR3 is built from 14 residues. Deletions cut 3 bases from V and 2 bases from J, with 7 bases between. DNA of the CDR3: TGTGCCAGCAGCTTCCGGCGAAACACCGGGGAGCTGTTTTTT. It specifies CASSFRRNTGELFF.

The V gene is TRBV19, the J gene TRBJ2-1; no clear D gene. This CDR3 spans 12 amino acids. Between the trimmed V and J ends, which lost 4 bases and 10 bases, there was a span of 11 bases. Germline CDR1 LNHDA, CDR2 SQIVND (reference sequence). Here the CDR3 DNA reads TGTGCCAGTAGTAACCGACCTGGGGAGCAGTTCTTC. Its translation: CASSNRPGEQFF. Supplemented by reference TRBV19 and TRBJ2-1, the full variable domain reads DGGITQSPKYLFRKEGQNVTLSCEQNLNHDAMYWYRQDPGQGLRLIYYSQIVNDFQKGDIAEGYSVSREKKESFPLTVTSAQKNPTAFYLCASSNRPGEQFFGPGTRLTVL.

The gene calls are TRBV27 and TRBJ1-2; TRBD1 matches at 9 bases. The length of the CDR3 is 14 residues. The germline V gene has CDR1 MNHEY and CDR2 SMNVEV (reference sequence). V lost 5 bases to trimming and J lost 6 bases; unmatched junction nucleotides: 7. The CDR3, as DNA: TGTGCCAGCAGTCTCTTCGGGACAGGGCATGGCTACACCTTC. The encoded protein is CASSLFGTGHGYTF.

This clone was detected only once. V usage is TRBV9 and J usage is TRBJ1-3; perhaps TRBD1 as D (5 bases). The CDR3 covers 18 residues. Trimming left V 0 bases short and J 0 bases short, with 16 bases between. CDR1 is SGDLS, CDR2 YYNGEE, per germline. The chain's CDR3 is CASSVGLGRLDSGNTIYF. In DNA, the CDR3 is TGTGCCAGCAGCGTAGGCTTGGGACGCCTCGACTCTGGAAACACCATATATTTT.

This clone was seen once. The sample has other DNA sequences that encode this CDR3 too. The gene calls are TRBV19 and TRBJ2-7, with D possibly matching TRBD2 (5 bases). The CDR3 runs 10 residues. From germline, CDR1 is LNHDA and CDR2 SQIVND (reference sequence). The CDR3 sequence is CASGTYEQYF. The CDR3 coding sequence is TGTGCATCGGGGACCTACGAGCAGTACTTC.

The chain uses TRBV4-3 and TRBJ2-3; D possibly uses TRBD1 or TRBD2 (7 bases each). V lost 0 bases to trimming and J lost 2 bases, with 15 bases between them. This CDR3 is built from 17 residues. CDR1 is LGHNA and CDR2 is YSLEER in the germline V gene. In DNA form, the CDR3 reads TGCGCCAGCAGCCAAGAGCCGACAGGGAGGGTCACAGATACGCAGTATTTT. It yields the protein CASSQEPTGRVTDTQYF.

The chain carries TRBV7-6 and TRBJ2-1; D might be TRBD1 (7 bases). The V gene lost 2 bases and the J gene lost 6 bases, with 14 bases spanning the gap. The V gene's germline CDR1 is SGHVS and CDR2 FNYEAQ. This CDR3 is 15 amino acids long. For the CDR3, the DNA is TGTGCCAGCAGCTTAAAGGCAGGGGGGAGCAATGAGCAGTTCTTC. Protein product: CASSLKAGGSNEQFF.

This clone came up once. The chain carries TRBV7-3 and TRBJ2-1; D unclear. The CDR3 sequence is 15 residues long. The V end was cut by 1 base, the J end by 0 bases, with 7 bases between. CDR1 is SGHTA, CDR2 FQGTGA, per germline. DNA of the CDR3: TGTGCCAGCAGCTTAAGGTCCAGCTCCTACAATGAGCAGTTCTTC. This encodes CASSLRSSSYNEQFF.

In regard to this clone: The sample has other DNA sequences that encode this CDR3 too. The V call is TRBV9, the J call TRBJ2-3; D possibly corresponds to TRBD2 (5 bases). There are 14 residues in the CDR3. V gave up 0 bases and J gave up 4 bases, with 9 bases separating them. Per the germline V gene, CDR1 is SGDLS and CDR2 is YYNGEE. The CDR3: CASSVGGGADTQYF. CDR3 DNA sequence: TGTGCCAGCAGCGTAGGCGGAGGAGCAGATACGCAGTATTTT.